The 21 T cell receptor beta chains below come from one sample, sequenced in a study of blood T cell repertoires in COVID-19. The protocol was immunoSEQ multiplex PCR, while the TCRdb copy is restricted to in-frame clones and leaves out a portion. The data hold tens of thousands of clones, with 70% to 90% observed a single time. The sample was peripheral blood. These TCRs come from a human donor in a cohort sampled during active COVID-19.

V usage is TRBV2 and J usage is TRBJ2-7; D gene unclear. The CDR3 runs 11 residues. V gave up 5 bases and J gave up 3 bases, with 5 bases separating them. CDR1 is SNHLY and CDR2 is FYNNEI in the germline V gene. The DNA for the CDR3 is TGTGCCAGCAGTCCCAGCTACGAGCAGTACTTC. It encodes CASSPSYEQYF.

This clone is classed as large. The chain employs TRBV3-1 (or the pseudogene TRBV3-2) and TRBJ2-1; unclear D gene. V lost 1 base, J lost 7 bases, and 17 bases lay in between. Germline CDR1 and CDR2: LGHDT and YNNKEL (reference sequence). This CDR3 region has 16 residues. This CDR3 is CASSQGIGSSRNEQFF. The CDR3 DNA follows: TGTGCCAGCAGCCAAGGAATCGGGTCTTCAAGGAATGAGCAGTTCTTC.

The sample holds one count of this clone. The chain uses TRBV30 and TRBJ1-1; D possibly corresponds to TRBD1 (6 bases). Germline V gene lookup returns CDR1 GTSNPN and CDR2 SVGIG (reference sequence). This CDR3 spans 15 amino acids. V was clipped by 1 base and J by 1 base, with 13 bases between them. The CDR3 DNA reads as TGTGCCTGGAGTGCCCCTTGGGGGCAGAACACTGAAGCTTTCTTT. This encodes CAWSAPWGQNTEAFF. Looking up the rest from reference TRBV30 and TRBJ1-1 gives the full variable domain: SQTIHQWPATLVQPVGSPLSLECTVEGTSNPNLYWYRQAAGRGLQLLFYSVGIGQISSEVPQNLSASRPQDRQFILSSKKLLLSDSGFYLCAWSAPWGQNTEAFFGQGTRLTVV.

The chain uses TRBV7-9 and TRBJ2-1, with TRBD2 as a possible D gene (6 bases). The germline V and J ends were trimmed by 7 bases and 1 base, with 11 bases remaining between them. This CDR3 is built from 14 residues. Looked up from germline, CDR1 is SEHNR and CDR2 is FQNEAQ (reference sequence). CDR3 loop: CASTRGGSYNEQFF. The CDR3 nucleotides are TGTGCCAGCACCCGGGGAGGATCCTACAATGAGCAGTTCTTC.

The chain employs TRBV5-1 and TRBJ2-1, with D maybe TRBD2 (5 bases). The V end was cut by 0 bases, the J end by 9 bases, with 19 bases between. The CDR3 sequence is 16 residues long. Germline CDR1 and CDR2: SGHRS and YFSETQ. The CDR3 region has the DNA TGCGCCAGCAGCTTGGGAGGGCAGCAAGCAAATAGTGAGCAGTTCTTC. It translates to CASSLGGQQANSEQFF.

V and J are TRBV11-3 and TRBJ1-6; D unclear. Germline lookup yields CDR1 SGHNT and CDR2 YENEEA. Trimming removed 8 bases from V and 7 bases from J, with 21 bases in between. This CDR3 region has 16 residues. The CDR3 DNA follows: TGTGCCAGCTCCTCCGGGGAAGGTTATAGAAATTCACCCCTCCACTTT. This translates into CASSSGEGYRNSPLHF.

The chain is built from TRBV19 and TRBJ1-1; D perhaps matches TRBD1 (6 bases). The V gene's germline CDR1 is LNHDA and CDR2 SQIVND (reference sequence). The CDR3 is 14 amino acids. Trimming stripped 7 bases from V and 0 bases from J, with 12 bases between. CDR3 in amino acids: CASTWDILNTEAFF. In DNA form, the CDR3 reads TGTGCCAGTACCTGGGACATCCTGAACACTGAAGCTTTCTTT.

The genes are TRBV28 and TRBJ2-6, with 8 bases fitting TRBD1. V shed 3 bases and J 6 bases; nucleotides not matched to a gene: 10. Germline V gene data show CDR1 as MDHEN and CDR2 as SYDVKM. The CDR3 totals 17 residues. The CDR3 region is CASSFPKDRELANVLTF. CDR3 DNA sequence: TGTGCCAGCAGTTTCCCTAAGGACAGGGAATTGGCCAACGTCCTGACTTTC.

The CDR3 spells CASSRRTSGRGNEQFF. The CDR3 coding sequence is TGTGCCAGTAGTCGAAGGACTAGCGGGAGGGGAAATGAGCAGTTCTTC. The chain joins TRBV19 to TRBJ2-1, with 15 bases identical to TRBD2. The germline CDR1 and CDR2 sequences are LNHDA and SQIVND (reference sequence). J was trimmed by 7 bases and V by 5 bases; bases with no gene match: 6. This CDR3 spans 16 amino acids.

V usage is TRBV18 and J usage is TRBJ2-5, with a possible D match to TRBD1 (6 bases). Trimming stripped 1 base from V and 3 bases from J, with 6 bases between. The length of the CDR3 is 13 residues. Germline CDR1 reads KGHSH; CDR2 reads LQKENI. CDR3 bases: TGTGCCAGCTCACCACAGGGGGAAGAGACCCAGTACTTC. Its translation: CASSPQGEETQYF.

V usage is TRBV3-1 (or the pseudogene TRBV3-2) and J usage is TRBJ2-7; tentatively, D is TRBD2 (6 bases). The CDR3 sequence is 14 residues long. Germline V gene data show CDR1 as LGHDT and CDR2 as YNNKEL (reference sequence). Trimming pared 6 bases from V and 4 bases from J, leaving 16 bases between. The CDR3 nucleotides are TGTGCCAGCAGTGAAACCTCGGGGAGGTACGAGCAGTACTTC. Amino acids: CASSETSGRYEQYF.

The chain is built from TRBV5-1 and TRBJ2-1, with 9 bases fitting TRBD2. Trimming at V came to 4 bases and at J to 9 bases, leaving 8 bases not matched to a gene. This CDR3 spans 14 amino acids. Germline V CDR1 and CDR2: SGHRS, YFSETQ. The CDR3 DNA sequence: TGCGCCAGCAGCCCGACTAGCGGTCAGGGTGAGCAGTTCTTC. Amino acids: CASSPTSGQGEQFF. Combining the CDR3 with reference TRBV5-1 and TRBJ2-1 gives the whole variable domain KAGVTQTPRYLIKTRGQQVTLSCSPISGHRSVSWYQQTPGQGLQFLFEYFSETQRNKGNFPGRFSGRQFSNSRSEMNVSTLELGDSALYLCASSPTSGQGEQFFGPGTRLTVL.

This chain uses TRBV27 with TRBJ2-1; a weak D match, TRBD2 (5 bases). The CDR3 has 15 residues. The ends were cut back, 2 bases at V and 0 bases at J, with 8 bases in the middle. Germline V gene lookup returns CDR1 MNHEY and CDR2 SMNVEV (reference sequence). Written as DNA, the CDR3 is TGTGCCAGCAGTTTACGGAGCGGCTCCTACAATGAGCAGTTCTTC. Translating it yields CASSLRSGSYNEQFF.

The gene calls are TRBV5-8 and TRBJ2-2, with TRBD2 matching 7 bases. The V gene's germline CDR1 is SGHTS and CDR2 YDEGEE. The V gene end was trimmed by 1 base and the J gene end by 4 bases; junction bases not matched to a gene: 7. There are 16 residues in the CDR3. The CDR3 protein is CASSLLGGSPTGELFF. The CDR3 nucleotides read TGTGCCAGCAGCTTGTTAGGCGGGAGTCCCACCGGGGAGCTGTTTTTT.

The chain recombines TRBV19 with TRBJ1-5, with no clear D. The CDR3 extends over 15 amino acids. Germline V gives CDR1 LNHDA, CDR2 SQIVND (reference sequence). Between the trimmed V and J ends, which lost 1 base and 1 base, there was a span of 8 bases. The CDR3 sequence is CASSIGLISNQPQHF. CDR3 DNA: TGTGCCAGTAGTATAGGACTTATCAGCAATCAGCCCCAGCATTTT.

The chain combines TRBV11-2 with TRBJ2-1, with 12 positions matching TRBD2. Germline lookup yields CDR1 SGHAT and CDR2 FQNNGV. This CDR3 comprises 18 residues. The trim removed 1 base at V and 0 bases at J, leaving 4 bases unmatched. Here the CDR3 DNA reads TGTGCCAGCAGCTTAGGGGGACTAGCGGGCCTCTCCTACAATGAGCAGTTCTTC. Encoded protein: CASSLGGLAGLSYNEQFF.

CDR3 sequence reads: CASSESQGGGNEQFF. In DNA form, the CDR3 reads TGCGCCAGCAGTGAGTCACAAGGGGGGGGCAATGAGCAGTTCTTC. This chain uses TRBV10-2 with TRBJ2-1; D is possibly TRBD2 (7 bases). The V end was cut by 0 bases, the J end by 6 bases, with 12 bases between. This CDR3 is 15 amino acids long. Germline CDR1 reads WSHSY; CDR2 reads SAAADI.

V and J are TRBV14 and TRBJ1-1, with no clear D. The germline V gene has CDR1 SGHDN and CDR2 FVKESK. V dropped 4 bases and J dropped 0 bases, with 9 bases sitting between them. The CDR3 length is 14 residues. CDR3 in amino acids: CASSRPGVNTEAFF. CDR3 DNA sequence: TGTGCCAGCAGCCGCCCCGGGGTGAACACTGAAGCTTTCTTT.

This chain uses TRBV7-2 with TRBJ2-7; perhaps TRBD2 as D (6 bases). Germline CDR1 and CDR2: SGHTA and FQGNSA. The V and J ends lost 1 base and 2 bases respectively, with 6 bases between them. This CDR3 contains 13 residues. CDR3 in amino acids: CASSLERAYEQYF. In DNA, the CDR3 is TGTGCCAGCAGCTTAGAGCGGGCCTACGAGCAGTACTTC.

DNA of the CDR3: TGTGCCAGCAGCTCCTACATTTTGCTAGCGGGGGGCACAGATACGCAGTATTTT. It is translated as CASSSYILLAGGTDTQYF. This chain links TRBV7-9 with TRBJ2-3; 10 nucleotides align to TRBD2. The trim removed 4 bases at V and 1 base at J, leaving 11 bases unmatched. The CDR3 is 18 residues long. Germline-derived CDR1 and CDR2 are SEHNR and FQNEAQ (reference sequence).

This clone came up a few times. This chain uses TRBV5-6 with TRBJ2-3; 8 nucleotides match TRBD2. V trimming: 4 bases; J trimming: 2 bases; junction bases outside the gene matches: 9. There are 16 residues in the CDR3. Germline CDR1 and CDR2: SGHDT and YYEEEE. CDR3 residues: CASSLLSGGPTDTQYF. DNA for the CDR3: TGTGCCAGCAGCCTGTTATCGGGGGGGCCCACAGATACGCAGTATTTT.